This entry features one T cell receptor beta chain sequence. This record comes from a study of blood T cell repertoires in COVID-19. Study-level information: Samples taken during acute and convalescent COVID-19 were collected in the United States, Italy and Spain. The analysed material was cDNA or gDNA that came from T cells, B-cell-depleted T cells, or PBMCs.

In the study's own analysis: It was from reference gene primer amplification that nucleated cell counts were estimated. The table came from immunoSEQ multiplex PCR; TCRdb's copy has only in-frame clones and leaves some out. The DNA was the basis for D and trimming; V, J and clone size are from that table. The table records approximately 300,000 clones, 86% of them present only once. The CDR3 consists of 16 residues. CDR1 is MNHEY, CDR2 SMNVEV, per germline (reference sequence). Losses at the gene ends were 9 bases for V and 1 base for J; bases not matched to a gene: 5. The chain has TRBV27 and TRBJ2-6; TRBD1 agrees at 11 bases. This receptor was identified in a woman in her fifties or sixties with acute or convalescent COVID-19. Input material: peripheral blood. CDR3 bases: TGTGCCAGTGGACAGGGGGCAATTTCTGGGGCCAACGTCCTGACTTTC. Protein: CASGQGAISGANVLTF.